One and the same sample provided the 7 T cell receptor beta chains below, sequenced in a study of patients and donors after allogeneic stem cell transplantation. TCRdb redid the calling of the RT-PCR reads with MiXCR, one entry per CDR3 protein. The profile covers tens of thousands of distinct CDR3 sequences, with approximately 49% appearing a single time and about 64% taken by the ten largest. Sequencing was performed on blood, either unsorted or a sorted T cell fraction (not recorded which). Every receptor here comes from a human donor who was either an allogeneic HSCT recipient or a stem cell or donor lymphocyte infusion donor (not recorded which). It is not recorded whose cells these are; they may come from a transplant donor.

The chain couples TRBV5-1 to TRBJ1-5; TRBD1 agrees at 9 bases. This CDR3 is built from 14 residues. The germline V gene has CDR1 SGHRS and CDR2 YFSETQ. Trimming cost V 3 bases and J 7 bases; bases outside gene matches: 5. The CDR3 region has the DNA TGCGCCAGCAGCTCGGGACAGGGAGGCCAGCCCCAGCATTTT. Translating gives CASSSGQGGQPQHF.

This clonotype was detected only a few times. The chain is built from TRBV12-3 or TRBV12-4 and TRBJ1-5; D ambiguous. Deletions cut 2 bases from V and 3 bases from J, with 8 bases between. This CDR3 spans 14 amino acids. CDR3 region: CASSLWTVNQPQHF. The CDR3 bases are TGTGCCAGCAGTTTATGGACGGTCAATCAGCCCCAGCATTTT.

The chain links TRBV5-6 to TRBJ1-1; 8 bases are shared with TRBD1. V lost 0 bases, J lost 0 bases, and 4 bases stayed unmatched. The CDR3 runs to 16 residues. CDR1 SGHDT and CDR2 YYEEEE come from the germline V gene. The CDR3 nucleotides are TGTGCCAGCAGCTTGGGGGACAGGATTATGAACACTGAAGCTTTCTTT. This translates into CASSLGDRIMNTEAFF. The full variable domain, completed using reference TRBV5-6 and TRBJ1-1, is DAGVTQSPTHLIKTRGQQVTLRCSPKSGHDTVSWYQQALGQGPQFIFQYYEEEERQRGNFPDRFSGHQFPNYSSELNVNALLLGDSALYLCASSLGDRIMNTEAFFGQGTRLTVV.

This CDR3 reads CASGQNYEQYF. CDR3 nucleotides: TGTGCCAGTGGTCAGAACTACGAGCAGTACTTC. The rearrangement uses TRBV2 and TRBJ2-7, with D uncertain. Germline values: CDR1 SNHLY, CDR2 FYNNEI. Trimming left V 9 bases short and J 3 bases short, with 9 bases between. This CDR3 contains 11 residues.

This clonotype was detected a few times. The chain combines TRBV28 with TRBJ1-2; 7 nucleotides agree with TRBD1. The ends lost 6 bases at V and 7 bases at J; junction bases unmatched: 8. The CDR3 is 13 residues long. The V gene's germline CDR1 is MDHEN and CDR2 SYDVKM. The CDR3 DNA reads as TGTGCCAGCAGGATTGACAGGGTTGGTGGCTACACCTTC. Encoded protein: CASRIDRVGGYTF.

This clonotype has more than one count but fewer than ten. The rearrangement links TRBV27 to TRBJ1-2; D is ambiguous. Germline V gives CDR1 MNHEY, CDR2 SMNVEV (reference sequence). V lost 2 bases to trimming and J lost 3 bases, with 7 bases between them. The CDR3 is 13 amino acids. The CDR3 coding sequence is TGTGCCAGCAGTTTAGGCCGGTACTATGGCTACACCTTC. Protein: CASSLGRYYGYTF.

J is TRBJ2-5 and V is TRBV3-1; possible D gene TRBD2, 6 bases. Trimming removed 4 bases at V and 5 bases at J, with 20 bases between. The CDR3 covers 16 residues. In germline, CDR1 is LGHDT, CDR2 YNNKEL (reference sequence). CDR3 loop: CASSLAGLHFGETQYF. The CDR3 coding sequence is TGTGCCAGCAGCCTCGCGGGGCTACACTTCGGGGAGACCCAGTACTTC.